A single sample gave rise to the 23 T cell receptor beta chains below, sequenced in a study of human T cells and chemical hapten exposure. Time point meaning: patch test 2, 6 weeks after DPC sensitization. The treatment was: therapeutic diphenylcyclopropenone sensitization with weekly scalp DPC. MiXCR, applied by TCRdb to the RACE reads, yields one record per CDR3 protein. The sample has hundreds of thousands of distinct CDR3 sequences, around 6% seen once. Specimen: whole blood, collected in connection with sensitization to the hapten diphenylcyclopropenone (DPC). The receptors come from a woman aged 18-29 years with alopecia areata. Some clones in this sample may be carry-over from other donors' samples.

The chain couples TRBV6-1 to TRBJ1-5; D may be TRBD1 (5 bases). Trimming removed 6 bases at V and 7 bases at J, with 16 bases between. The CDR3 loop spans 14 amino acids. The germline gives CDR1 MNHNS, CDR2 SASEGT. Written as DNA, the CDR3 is TGTGCCAGCAGGCAATCGACAGACGTGCAGCCCCAGCATTTT. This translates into CASRQSTDVQPQHF.

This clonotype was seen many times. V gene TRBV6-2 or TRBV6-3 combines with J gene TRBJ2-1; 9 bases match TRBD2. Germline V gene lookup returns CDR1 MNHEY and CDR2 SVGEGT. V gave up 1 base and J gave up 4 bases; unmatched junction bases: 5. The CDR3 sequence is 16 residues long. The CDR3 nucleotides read TGTGCCAGCAGTTACTTTCGGCTAGCGGGATACAATGAGCAGTTCTTC. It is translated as CASSYFRLAGYNEQFF.

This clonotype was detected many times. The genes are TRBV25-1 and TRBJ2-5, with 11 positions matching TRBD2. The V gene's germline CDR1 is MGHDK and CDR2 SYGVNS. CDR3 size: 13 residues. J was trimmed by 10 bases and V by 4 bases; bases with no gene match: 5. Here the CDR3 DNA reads TGTGCCAGCAGTGCCACTAGCGGGGGCCGCCAGTACTTC. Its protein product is CASSATSGGRQYF.

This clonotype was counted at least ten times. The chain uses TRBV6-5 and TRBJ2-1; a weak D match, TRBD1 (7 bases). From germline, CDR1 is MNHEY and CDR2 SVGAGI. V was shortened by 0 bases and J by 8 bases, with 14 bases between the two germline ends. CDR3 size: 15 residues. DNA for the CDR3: TGTGCCAGCAGTTACTCGCCAGGGGGGTACGATGAGCAGTTCTTC. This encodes CASSYSPGGYDEQFF.

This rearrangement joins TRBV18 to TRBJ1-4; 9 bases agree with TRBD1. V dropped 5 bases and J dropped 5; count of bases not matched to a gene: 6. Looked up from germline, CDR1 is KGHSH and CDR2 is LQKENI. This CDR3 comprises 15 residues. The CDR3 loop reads CASSSGQGWNEKLFF. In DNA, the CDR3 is TGTGCCAGCTCATCGGGACAGGGATGGAATGAAAAACTGTTTTTT. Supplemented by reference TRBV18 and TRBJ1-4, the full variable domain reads NAGVMQNPRHLVRRRGQEARLRCSPMKGHSHVYWYRQLPEEGLKFMVYLQKENIIDESGMPKERFSAEFPKEGPSILRIQQVVRGDSAAYFCASSSGQGWNEKLFFGSGTQLSVL.

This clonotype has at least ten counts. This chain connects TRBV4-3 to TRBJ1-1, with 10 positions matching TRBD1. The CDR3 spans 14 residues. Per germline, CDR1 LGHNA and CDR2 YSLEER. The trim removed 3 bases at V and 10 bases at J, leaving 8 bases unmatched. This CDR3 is CASSHGTGVGGAFF. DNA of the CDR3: TGCGCCAGCAGCCACGGGACAGGGGTCGGGGGAGCTTTCTTT.

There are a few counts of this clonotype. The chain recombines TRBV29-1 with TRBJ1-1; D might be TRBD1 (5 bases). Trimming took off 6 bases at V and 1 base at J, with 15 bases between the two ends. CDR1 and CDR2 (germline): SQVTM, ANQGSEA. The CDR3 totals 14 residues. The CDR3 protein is CSVWGTQTNTEAFF. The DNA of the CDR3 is TGCAGCGTCTGGGGGACTCAGACGAACACTGAAGCTTTCTTT.

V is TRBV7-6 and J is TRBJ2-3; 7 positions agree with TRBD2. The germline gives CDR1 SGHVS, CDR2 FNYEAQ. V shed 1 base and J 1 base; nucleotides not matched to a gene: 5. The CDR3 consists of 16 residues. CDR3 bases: TGTGCCAGCAGCTTAGGCTGGGCGGGGGGCACAGATACGCAGTATTTT. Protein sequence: CASSLGWAGGTDTQYF.

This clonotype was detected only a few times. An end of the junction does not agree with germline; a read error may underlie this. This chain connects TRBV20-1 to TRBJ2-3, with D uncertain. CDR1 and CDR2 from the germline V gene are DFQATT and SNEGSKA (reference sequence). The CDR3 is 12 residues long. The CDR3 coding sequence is TGCAGTGCTAGAGACCCAACGGTTTTGTTCGCTTTT. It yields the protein CSARDPTVLFAF.

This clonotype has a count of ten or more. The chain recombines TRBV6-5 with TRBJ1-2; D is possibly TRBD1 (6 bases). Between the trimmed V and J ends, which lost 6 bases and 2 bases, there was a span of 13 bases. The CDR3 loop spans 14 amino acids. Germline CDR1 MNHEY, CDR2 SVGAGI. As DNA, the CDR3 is TGTGCCAGCAGGAGAATTCAGGGGAACTATGGCTACACCTTC. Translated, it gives CASRRIQGNYGYTF.

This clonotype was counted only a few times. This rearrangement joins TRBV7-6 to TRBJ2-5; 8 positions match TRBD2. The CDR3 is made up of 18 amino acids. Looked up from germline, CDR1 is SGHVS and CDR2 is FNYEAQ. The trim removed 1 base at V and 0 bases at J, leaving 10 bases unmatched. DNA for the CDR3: TGTGCCAGCAGCTTAGAAAGGAGGGGGACTAGGTACCAAGAGACCCAGTACTTC. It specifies CASSLERRGTRYQETQYF. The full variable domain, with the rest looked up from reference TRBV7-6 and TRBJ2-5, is GAGVSQSPRYKVTKRGQDVALRCDPISGHVSLYWYRQALGQGPEFLTYFNYEAQQDKSGLPNDRFSAERPEGSISTLTIQRTEQRDSAMYRCASSLERRGTRYQETQYFGPGTRLLVL.

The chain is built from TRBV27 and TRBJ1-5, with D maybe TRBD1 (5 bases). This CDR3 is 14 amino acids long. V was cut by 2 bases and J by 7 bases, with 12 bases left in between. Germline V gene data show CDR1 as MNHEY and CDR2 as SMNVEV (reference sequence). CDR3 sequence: CASSLRFGDQPQHF. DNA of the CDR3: TGTGCCAGCAGTTTAAGGTTTGGGGACCAGCCCCAGCATTTT.

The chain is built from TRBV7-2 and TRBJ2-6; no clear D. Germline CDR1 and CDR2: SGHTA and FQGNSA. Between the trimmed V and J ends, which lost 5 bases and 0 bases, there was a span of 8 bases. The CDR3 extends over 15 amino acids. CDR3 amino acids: CASSPYNSGANVLTF. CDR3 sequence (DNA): TGTGCCAGCAGCCCCTACAACTCTGGGGCCAACGTCCTGACTTTC.

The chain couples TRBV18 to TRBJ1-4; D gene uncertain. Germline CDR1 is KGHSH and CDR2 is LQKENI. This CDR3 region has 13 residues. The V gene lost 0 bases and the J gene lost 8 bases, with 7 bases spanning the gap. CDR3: CASSPPGGEKLFF. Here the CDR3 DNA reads TGTGCCAGCTCACCACCTGGTGGGGAAAAACTGTTTTTT. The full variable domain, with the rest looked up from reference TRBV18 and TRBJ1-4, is NAGVMQNPRHLVRRRGQEARLRCSPMKGHSHVYWYRQLPEEGLKFMVYLQKENIIDESGMPKERFSAEFPKEGPSILRIQQVVRGDSAAYFCASSPPGGEKLFFGSGTQLSVL.

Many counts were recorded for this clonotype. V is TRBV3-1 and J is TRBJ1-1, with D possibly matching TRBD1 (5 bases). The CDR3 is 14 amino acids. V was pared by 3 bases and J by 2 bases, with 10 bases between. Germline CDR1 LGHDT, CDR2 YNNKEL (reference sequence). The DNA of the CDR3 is TGTGCCAGCAGCCAGGGGGACGCTAACACTGAAGCTTTCTTT. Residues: CASSQGDANTEAFF.

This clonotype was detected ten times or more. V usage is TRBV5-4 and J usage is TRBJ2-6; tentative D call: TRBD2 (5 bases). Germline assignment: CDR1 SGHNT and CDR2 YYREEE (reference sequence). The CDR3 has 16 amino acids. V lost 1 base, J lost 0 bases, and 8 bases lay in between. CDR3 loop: CASSLRGGSGANVLTF. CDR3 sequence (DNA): TGTGCCAGCAGCTTGCGTGGAGGCTCTGGGGCCAACGTCCTGACTTTC. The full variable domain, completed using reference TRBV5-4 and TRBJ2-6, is ETGVTQSPTHLIKTRGQQVTLRCSSQSGHNTVSWYQQALGQGPQFIFQYYREEENGRGNFPPRFSGLQFPNYSSELNVNALELDDSALYLCASSLRGGSGANVLTFGAGSRLTVL.

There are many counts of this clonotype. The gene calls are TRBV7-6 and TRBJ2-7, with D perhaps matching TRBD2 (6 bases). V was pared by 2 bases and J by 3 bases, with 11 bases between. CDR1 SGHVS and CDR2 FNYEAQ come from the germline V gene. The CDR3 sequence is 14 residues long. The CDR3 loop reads CASSLTSQVYEQYF. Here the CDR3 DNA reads TGTGCCAGCAGCTTAACTAGCCAGGTCTACGAGCAGTACTTC.

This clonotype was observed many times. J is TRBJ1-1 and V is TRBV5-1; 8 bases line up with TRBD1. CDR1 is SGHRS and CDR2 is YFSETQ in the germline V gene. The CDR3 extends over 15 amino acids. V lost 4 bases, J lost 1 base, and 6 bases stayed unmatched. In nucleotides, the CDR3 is TGCGCCAGCAGCGAATGGGACAGGAAGAACACTGAAGCTTTCTTT. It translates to CASSEWDRKNTEAFF. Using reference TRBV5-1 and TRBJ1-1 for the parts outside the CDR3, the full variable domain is KAGVTQTPRYLIKTRGQQVTLSCSPISGHRSVSWYQQTPGQGLQFLFEYFSETQRNKGNFPGRFSGRQFSNSRSEMNVSTLELGDSALYLCASSEWDRKNTEAFFGQGTRLTVV.

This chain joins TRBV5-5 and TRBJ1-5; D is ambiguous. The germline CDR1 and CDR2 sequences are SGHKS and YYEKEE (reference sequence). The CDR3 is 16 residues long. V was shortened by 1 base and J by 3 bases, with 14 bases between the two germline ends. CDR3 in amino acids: CASSLSVGHSNQPQHF. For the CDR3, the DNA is TGTGCCAGCAGCTTGTCGGTGGGCCACTCCAATCAGCCCCAGCATTTT.

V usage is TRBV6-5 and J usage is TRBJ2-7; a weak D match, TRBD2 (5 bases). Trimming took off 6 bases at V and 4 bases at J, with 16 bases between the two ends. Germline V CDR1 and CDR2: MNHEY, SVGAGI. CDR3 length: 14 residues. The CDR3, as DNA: TGTGCCAGCAGCTCGCAGAGGGTAGGATACGAGCAGTACTTC. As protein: CASSSQRVGYEQYF.

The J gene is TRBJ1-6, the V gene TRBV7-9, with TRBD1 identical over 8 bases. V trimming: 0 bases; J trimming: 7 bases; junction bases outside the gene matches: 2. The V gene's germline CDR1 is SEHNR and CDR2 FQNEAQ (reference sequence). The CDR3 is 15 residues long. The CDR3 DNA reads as TGTGCCAGCAGCTTAGCGACAGGGGAGAATTCACCCCTCCACTTT. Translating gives CASSLATGENSPLHF.

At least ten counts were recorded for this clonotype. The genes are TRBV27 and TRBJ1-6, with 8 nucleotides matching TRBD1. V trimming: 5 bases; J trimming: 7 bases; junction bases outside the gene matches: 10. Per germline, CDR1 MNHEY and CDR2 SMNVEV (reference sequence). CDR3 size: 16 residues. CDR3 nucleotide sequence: TGTGCCAGCAGTATCAACCAGGGGGCAGGGAATTCACCCCTCCACTTT. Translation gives CASSINQGAGNSPLHF.

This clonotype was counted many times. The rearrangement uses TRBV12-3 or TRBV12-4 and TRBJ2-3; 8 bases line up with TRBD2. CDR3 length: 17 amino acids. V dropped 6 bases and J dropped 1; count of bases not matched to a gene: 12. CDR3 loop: CASSHPAGAGGTDTQYF. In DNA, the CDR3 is TGTGCCAGCAGCCACCCTGCAGGAGCGGGGGGCACAGATACGCAGTATTTT.